The clone carrying this T cell receptor (beta chain) was seen only a few times. The target antigen is unknown. The data were obtained in a study of T-cell reconstitution after alpha-beta-depleted transplantation in children. V lost 0 bases to trimming and J lost 0 bases, with 6 bases between them. This CDR3 contains 14 residues. The germline gives CDR1 SGHRS, CDR2 YFSETQ. Overall study results and limits: Day-60 TCRbeta diversity that was high in some patients was derived from surviving recipient T cells and thymic progenitors. Alpha-beta T cells present about two months after transplant were reported to originate from several hundred expanded graft clones. One year after transplant, T-cell counts and diversity came mostly from newly produced T cells.

It was with unique molecular identifiers that the TCRbeta library was prepared. One entry per CDR3 protein results from TCRdb running MiXCR on the PCR reads. The table records 800,000 to 1,000,000 distinct CDR3 sequences, about 29% of them present only once. The chain recombines TRBV5-1 with TRBJ1-1; no firm D call. The input for sequencing was PBMCs, mostly from graft donor cells, taken 360 days after TCRalphabeta/CD19-depleted stem cell transplant. The TCR comes from a boy in the first two years of life who had a stem cell transplant for SCID, so the T cells may come from the graft donor. CDR3 DNA sequence: TGCGCCAGCAGCTTGGAACTGATGAACACTGAAGCTTTCTTT. Protein product: CASSLELMNTEAFF.